The 18 T cell receptor beta chains below all came from one sample that was sequenced in a study of blood T cell repertoires in COVID-19 (dated by TCRdb to 2018 to 2020). Libraries were prepared through the immunoSEQ multiplex PCR assay. The table was pulled from immuneACCESS by TCRdb, which kept in-frame rearrangements only. Such tables lose some clones; where checked, under half of the loss comes from unresolved V genes, and the rest has no known cause. The sample has 70,000 to 85,000 clones on record, 82% of them singletons. Of the sample, less than 25% is held by the ten largest clones. Sequencing was performed on peripheral blood. These receptors originate from a human donor in a cohort sampled during active COVID-19.

The rearrangement joins TRBV20-1 to TRBJ2-5, with D hard to call. The CDR3 runs to 11 residues. CDR1 and CDR2 (germline): DFQATT, SNEGSKA (reference sequence). The DNA for the CDR3 is TGCAGCACCTGGAGCCAAGAGACCCAGTACTTC. Amino acids: CSTWSQETQYF.

The chain joins TRBV5-1 to TRBJ2-1, with 9 bases lining up with TRBD2. V was clipped by 3 bases and J by 9 bases; unmatched bases: 7. The CDR3 covers 14 residues. Germline CDR1 and CDR2: SGHRS and YFSETQ. The CDR3 bases are TGCGCCAGCAGCTGGGGGACTAGCAGGGGTGAGCAGTTCTTC. Residues: CASSWGTSRGEQFF.

The gene calls are TRBV4-2 and TRBJ1-6; D not certain. Germline CDR1 is LGHNA and CDR2 is YNFKEQ. Trimming took 0 bases from V and 9 from J, leaving 12 bases between them. The CDR3 runs 15 residues. The CDR3 here is CASSQDSGYGSPLHF. CDR3 sequence (DNA): TGTGCCAGCAGCCAAGATTCCGGGTACGGTTCACCCCTCCACTTT.

The chain carries TRBV7-9 and TRBJ2-5; the D is unclear. The length of the CDR3 is 13 residues. Germline V gene data show CDR1 as SEHNR and CDR2 as FQNEAQ (reference sequence). Trimming removed 5 bases from V and 0 bases from J, with 7 bases in between. CDR3 sequence: CASSPRDQETQYF. The CDR3 DNA is TGTGCCAGCAGCCCCCGAGACCAAGAGACCCAGTACTTC.

This clone was recorded once. V gene TRBV7-9 combines with J gene TRBJ2-3; 12 bases align to TRBD2. Unmatched junction bases numbered 4, after V lost 4 bases and J lost 2 bases. The CDR3 is 16 residues long. CDR1 is SEHNR and CDR2 is FQNEAQ in the germline V gene (reference sequence). CDR3 nucleotide sequence: TGTGCCAGCAGCTCGACTAGCGGGGGACTCACAGATACGCAGTATTTT. It codes for CASSSTSGGLTDTQYF. Variable domain in full (rest from reference TRBV7-9 and TRBJ2-3): DTGVSQNPRHKITKRGQNVTFRCDPISEHNRLYWYRQTLGQGPEFLTYFQNEAQLEKSRLLSDRFSAERPKGSFSTLEIQRTEQGDSAMYLCASSSTSGGLTDTQYFGPGTRLTVL.

This clone is a singleton in its sample. This chain uses TRBV7-2 with TRBJ2-5, with a tentative D call TRBD2 (5 bases). Between the trimmed V and J ends, which lost 4 bases and 1 base, there was a span of 13 bases. Germline CDR1 is SGHTA and CDR2 is FQGNSA. The CDR3 spans 15 residues. The DNA for the CDR3 is TGTGCCAGCAGCTCCGGACTCGCCCGCCAAGAGACCCAGTACTTC. Protein product: CASSSGLARQETQYF.

The chain combines TRBV29-1 with TRBJ2-7, with 11 bases identical to TRBD2. Looked up from germline, CDR1 is SQVTM and CDR2 is ANQGSEA. The CDR3 spans 14 residues. J gave up 6 bases and V 6 bases, and 10 bases lay outside the gene matches. The CDR3 DNA reads as TGCAGCGTAAAGGTAGCAACTAGCGGGGGCGAGCAGTACTTC. Encoded protein: CSVKVATSGGEQYF.

This chain links TRBV5-6 with TRBJ2-1, with TRBD2 identical over 9 bases. The germline V gene has CDR1 SGHDT and CDR2 YYEEEE. This CDR3 has 13 amino acids. Trimming took 3 bases from V and 13 from J; bases not matched to a gene: 8. DNA for the CDR3: TGTGCCAGCAGCTCCCCGGCGGGGGGGCACCAGTTCTTC. Encoded protein: CASSSPAGGHQFF.

CDR3 bases: TGTGCCACCGAAAGGGGGCTGGGAGAGACCCAGTACTTC. Translating gives CATERGLGETQYF. J is TRBJ2-5 and V is TRBV19; TRBD1 matches at 7 bases. Germline lookup yields CDR1 LNHDA and CDR2 SQIVND (reference sequence). The CDR3 sequence is 13 residues long. The junction had 9 bases not matched to a gene; V was cut back by 10 bases and J by 4 bases.

The V and J genes are TRBV5-1 and TRBJ2-1; 9 bases align to TRBD2. CDR1 is SGHRS, CDR2 YFSETQ, per germline. The CDR3 totals 19 residues. Trimming removed 6 bases from V and 7 bases from J; junction bases left unmatched: 23. CDR3 coding DNA: TGCGCCAGCACACCACTAGCCTTGCGGGGGGGCCCGGGGGATAATGAGCAGTTCTTC. This codes for CASTPLALRGGPGDNEQFF.

This CDR3 is CASSPQGWSSGNTIYF. Here the CDR3 DNA reads TGTGCCAGCAGTCCACAGGGTTGGAGTTCTGGAAACACCATATATTTT. The V call is TRBV27, the J call TRBJ1-3; the D gene is possibly TRBD1 (6 bases). Trimming took 5 bases from V and 1 from J, leaving 15 bases between them. Looked up from germline, CDR1 is MNHEY and CDR2 is SMNVEV (reference sequence). The CDR3 loop spans 16 amino acids.

CDR3 nucleotides: TGTGCCAGCAGCACGACAGGGTTCAACTATGGCTACACCTTC. Encoded protein: CASSTTGFNYGYTF. This sequence joins TRBV7-9 and TRBJ1-2, with 7 bases aligning to TRBD1. In germline, CDR1 is SEHNR, CDR2 FQNEAQ (reference sequence). The CDR3 runs to 14 residues. V trimming: 5 bases; J trimming: 2 bases; junction bases outside the gene matches: 5.

The rearrangement links TRBV19 to TRBJ2-7, with 12 bases fitting TRBD2. In germline, CDR1 is LNHDA, CDR2 SQIVND (reference sequence). Unmatched junction bases numbered 8, after V lost 5 bases and J lost 3 bases. The CDR3 length is 16 residues. The CDR3 protein is CASSSSGLAGIYEQYF. CDR3 bases: TGTGCCAGTAGTTCCTCCGGACTAGCGGGGATCTACGAGCAGTACTTC.

The J gene is TRBJ1-1, the V gene TRBV5-1, with D perhaps TRBD1 (6 bases). This CDR3 region has 16 residues. With 4 bases removed from V and 2 bases from J, the gap between germline ends came to 18 bases. The germline V gene has CDR1 SGHRS and CDR2 YFSETQ. The CDR3 DNA follows: TGCGCCAGCAGCGCCAACGCCGGGACACCCAACACTGAAGCTTTCTTT. It yields the protein CASSANAGTPNTEAFF.

The rearrangement uses TRBV19 and TRBJ1-5; the D is unclear. CDR1 and CDR2 (germline): LNHDA, SQIVND (reference sequence). Trimming took 3 bases from V and 0 from J, leaving 18 bases between them. The CDR3 extends over 18 amino acids. For the CDR3, the DNA is TGTGCCAGTAGTATGGGCGGACGCGGGGATTATAGCAATCAGCCCCAGCATTTT. Translated: CASSMGGRGDYSNQPQHF.

The rearrangement links TRBV4-2 to TRBJ2-7; 8 bases agree with TRBD2. The ends lost 6 bases at V and 4 bases at J; junction bases unmatched: 11. CDR3 length: 15 amino acids. CDR1 and CDR2 (germline): LGHNA, YNFKEQ. The CDR3 region has the DNA TGTGCCAGCAGGATGGAGAGCGGGGGATTATACGAGCAGTACTTC. Its protein is CASRMESGGLYEQYF.

The chain is built from TRBV5-4 and TRBJ2-5; 10 bases match TRBD2. Germline V gene lookup returns CDR1 SGHNT and CDR2 YYREEE (reference sequence). The CDR3 sequence is 17 residues long. Trimming removed 4 bases from V and 4 bases from J; junction bases left unmatched: 13. CDR3 loop: CASSPGGSGGPGETQYF. CDR3 in DNA: TGTGCCAGCAGCCCCGGGGGTAGCGGGGGGCCGGGAGAGACCCAGTACTTC. The full variable domain, its missing parts supplied by reference TRBV5-4 and TRBJ2-5, is ETGVTQSPTHLIKTRGQQVTLRCSSQSGHNTVSWYQQALGQGPQFIFQYYREEENGRGNFPPRFSGLQFPNYSSELNVNALELDDSALYLCASSPGGSGGPGETQYFGPGTRLLVL.

This clone was found once. The V call is TRBV5-1, the J call TRBJ2-5; perhaps TRBD2 as D (5 bases). Germline values: CDR1 SGHRS, CDR2 YFSETQ. V was clipped by 0 bases and J by 7 bases, with 16 bases between them. The CDR3 covers 15 residues. Here the CDR3 DNA reads TGCGCCAGCAGCTTGGGACTAACCTACAGTGGGACCCAGTACTTC. Protein product: CASSLGLTYSGTQYF.